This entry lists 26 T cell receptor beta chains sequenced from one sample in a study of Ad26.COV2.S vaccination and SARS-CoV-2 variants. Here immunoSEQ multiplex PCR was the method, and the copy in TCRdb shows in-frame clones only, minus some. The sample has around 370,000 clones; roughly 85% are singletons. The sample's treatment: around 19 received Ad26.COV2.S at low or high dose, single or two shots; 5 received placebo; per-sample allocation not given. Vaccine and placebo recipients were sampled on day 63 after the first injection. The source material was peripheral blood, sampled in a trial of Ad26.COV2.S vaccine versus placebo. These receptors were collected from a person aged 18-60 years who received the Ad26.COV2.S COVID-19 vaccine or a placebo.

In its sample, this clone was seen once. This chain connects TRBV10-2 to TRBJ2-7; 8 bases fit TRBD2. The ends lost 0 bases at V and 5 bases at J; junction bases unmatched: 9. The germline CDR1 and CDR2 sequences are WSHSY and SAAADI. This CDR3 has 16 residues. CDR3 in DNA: TGCGCCAGCAGTGAGTCGGGGCTAGCGGGTATGCACGAGCAGTACTTC. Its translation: CASSESGLAGMHEQYF.

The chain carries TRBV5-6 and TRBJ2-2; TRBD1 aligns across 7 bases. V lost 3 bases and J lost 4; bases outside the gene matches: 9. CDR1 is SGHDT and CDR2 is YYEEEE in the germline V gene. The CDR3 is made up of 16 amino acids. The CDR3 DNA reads TGTGCCAGCAGCTGGACCGGGACAGCTTTCACCGGGGAGCTGTTTTTT. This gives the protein CASSWTGTAFTGELFF. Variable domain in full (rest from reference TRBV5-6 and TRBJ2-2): DAGVTQSPTHLIKTRGQQVTLRCSPKSGHDTVSWYQQALGQGPQFIFQYYEEEERQRGNFPDRFSGHQFPNYSSELNVNALLLGDSALYLCASSWTGTAFTGELFFGEGSRLTVL.

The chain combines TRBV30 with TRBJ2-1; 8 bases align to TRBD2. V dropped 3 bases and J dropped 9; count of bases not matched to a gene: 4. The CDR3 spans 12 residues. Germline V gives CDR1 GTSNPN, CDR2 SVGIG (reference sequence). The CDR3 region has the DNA TGTGCCTGGAGCGGGAGGGCCGGTGAGCAGTTCTTC. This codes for CAWSGRAGEQFF.

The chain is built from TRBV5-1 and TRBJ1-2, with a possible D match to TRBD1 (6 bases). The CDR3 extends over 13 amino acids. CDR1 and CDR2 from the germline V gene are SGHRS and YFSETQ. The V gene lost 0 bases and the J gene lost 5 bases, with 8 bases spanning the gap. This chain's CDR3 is CASSLEGGYGYTF. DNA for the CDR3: TGCGCCAGCAGCTTGGAGGGGGGTTATGGCTACACCTTC.

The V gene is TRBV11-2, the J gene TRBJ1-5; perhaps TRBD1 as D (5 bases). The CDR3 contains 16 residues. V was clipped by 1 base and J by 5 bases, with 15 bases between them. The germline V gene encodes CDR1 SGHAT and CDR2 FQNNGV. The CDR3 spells CASSLARGRAYQPQHF. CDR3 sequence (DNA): TGTGCCAGCAGCTTAGCCCGGGGCAGGGCCTATCAGCCCCAGCATTTT.

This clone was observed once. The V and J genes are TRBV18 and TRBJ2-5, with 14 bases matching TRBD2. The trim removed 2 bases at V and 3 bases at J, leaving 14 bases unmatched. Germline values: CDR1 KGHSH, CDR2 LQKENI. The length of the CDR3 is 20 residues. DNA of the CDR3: TGTGCCAGCTCACCAAGGGAGGTAGGTGTGACTAGCGGGAGGGAAGAGACCCAGTACTTC. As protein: CASSPREVGVTSGREETQYF.

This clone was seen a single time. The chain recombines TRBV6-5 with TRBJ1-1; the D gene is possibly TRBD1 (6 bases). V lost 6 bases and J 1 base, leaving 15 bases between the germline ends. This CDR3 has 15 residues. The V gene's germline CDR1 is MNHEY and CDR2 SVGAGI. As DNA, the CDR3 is TGTGCCAGCAGCCCGTTAAGGGGGACGAACACTGAAGCTTTCTTT. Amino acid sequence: CASSPLRGTNTEAFF.

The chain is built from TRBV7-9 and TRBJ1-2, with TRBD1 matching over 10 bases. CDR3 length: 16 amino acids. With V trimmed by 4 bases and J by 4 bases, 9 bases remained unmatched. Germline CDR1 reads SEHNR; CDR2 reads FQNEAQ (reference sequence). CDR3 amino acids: CASSSNDRGQGYGYTF. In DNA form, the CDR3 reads TGTGCCAGCAGCTCTAATGACAGGGGGCAAGGCTATGGCTACACCTTC.

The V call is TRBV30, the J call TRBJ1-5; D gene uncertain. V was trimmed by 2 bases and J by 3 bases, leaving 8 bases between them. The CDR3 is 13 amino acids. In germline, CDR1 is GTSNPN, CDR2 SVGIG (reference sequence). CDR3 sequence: CAWSNMSNQPQHF. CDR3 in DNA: TGTGCCTGGAGTAACATGTCCAATCAGCCCCAGCATTTT. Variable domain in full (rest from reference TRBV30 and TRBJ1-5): SQTIHQWPATLVQPVGSPLSLECTVEGTSNPNLYWYRQAAGRGLQLLFYSVGIGQISSEVPQNLSASRPQDRQFILSSKKLLLSDSGFYLCAWSNMSNQPQHFGDGTRLSIL.

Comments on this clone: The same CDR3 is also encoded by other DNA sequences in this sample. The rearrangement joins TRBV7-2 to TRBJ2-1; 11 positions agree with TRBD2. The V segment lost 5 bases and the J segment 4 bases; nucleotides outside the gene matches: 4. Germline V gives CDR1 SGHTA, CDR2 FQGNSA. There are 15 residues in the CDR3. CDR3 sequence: CASSPGLAAYNEQFF. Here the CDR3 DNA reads TGTGCCAGCAGCCCGGGACTAGCGGCTTACAATGAGCAGTTCTTC.

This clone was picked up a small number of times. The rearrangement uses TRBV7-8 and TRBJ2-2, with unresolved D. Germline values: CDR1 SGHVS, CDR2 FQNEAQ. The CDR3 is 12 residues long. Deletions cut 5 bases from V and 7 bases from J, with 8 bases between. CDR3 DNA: TGTGCCAGCAGCCCCAACTACGGGGAGCTGTTTTTT. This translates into CASSPNYGELFF.

CDR3: CASSATGFDTEAFF. In DNA, the CDR3 is TGTGCCAGCTCAGCGACAGGGTTTGACACTGAAGCTTTCTTT. The chain couples TRBV18 to TRBJ1-1, with 7 bases matching TRBD1. The CDR3 sequence is 14 residues long. Germline V gene sequence: CDR1 KGHSH, CDR2 LQKENI. The V and J ends lost 5 bases and 3 bases, in that order; junction bases with no gene match: 6.

Here the CDR3 reads CASSYASGGLYEQYF. CDR3 bases: TGTGCCAGCAGTTACGCTAGCGGGGGACTTTACGAGCAGTACTTC. The gene calls are TRBV6-5 and TRBJ2-7; 10 bases match TRBD2. Germline V gene lookup returns CDR1 MNHEY and CDR2 SVGAGI. Trimming at V came to 2 bases and at J to 4 bases, leaving 5 bases not matched to a gene. This CDR3 contains 15 residues.

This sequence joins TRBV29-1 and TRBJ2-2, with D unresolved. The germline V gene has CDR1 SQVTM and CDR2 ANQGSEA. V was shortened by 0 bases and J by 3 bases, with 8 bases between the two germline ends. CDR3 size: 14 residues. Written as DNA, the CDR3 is TGCAGCGTTGAAGATCGGCTCTACACCGGGGAGCTGTTTTTT. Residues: CSVEDRLYTGELFF.

The CDR3 is CSASGLAGGVTDTQYF. CDR3 coding DNA: TGCAGCGCCTCGGGACTAGCGGGAGGCGTGACAGATACGCAGTATTTT. The J gene is TRBJ2-3, the V gene TRBV29-1; TRBD2 matches 15 bases. Trimming at V came to 7 bases and at J to 3 bases, leaving 8 bases not matched to a gene. CDR3 size: 16 residues. Germline V lookup: CDR1 SQVTM, CDR2 ANQGSEA.

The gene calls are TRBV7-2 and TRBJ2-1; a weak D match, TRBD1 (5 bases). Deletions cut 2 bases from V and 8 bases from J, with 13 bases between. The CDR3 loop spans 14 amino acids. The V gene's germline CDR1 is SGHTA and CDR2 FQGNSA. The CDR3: CASSLNSGNDEQFF. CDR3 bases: TGTGCCAGCAGCTTAAACTCAGGGAACGATGAGCAGTTCTTC. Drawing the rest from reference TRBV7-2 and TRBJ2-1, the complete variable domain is GAGVSQSPSNKVTEKGKDVELRCDPISGHTALYWYRQSLGQGLEFLIYFQGNSAPDKSGLPSDRFSAERTGGSVSTLTIQRTQQEDSAVYLCASSLNSGNDEQFFGPGTRLTVL.

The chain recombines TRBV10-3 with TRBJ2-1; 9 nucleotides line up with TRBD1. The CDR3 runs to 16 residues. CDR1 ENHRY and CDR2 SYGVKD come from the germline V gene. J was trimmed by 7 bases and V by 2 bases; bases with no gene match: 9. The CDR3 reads CAISEPAGQGGNEQFF. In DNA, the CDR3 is TGTGCCATCAGTGAGCCGGCGGGACAGGGAGGGAATGAGCAGTTCTTC.

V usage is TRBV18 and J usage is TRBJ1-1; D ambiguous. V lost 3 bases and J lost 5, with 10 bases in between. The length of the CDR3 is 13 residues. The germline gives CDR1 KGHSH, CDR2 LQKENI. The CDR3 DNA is TGTGCCAGCTCACCCTGGACCGGGACTGAAGCTTTCTTT. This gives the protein CASSPWTGTEAFF. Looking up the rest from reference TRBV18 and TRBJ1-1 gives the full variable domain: NAGVMQNPRHLVRRRGQEARLRCSPMKGHSHVYWYRQLPEEGLKFMVYLQKENIIDESGMPKERFSAEFPKEGPSILRIQQVVRGDSAAYFCASSPWTGTEAFFGQGTRLTVV.

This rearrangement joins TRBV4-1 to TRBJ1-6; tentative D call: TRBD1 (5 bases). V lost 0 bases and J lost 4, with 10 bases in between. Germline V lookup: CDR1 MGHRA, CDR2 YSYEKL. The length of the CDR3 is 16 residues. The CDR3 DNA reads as TGCGCCAGCAGCCAAGATCAGCAGGGTTATAATTCACCCCTCCACTTT. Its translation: CASSQDQQGYNSPLHF.

This CDR3 reads CASSLGSGAGEDEQFF. CDR3 DNA sequence: TGTGCCAGCAGTTTAGGTAGCGGGGCAGGGGAGGATGAGCAGTTCTTC. The gene calls are TRBV6-5 and TRBJ2-1; 8 nucleotides line up with TRBD2. Trimming at V came to 4 bases and at J to 8 bases, leaving 13 bases not matched to a gene. Germline V gives CDR1 MNHEY, CDR2 SVGAGI. The CDR3 contains 16 residues.

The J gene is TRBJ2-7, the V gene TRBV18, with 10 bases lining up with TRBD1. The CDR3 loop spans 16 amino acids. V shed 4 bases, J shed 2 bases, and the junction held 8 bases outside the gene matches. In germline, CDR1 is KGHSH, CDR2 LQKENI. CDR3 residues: CASSLGSGTGAYEQYF. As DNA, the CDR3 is TGTGCCAGCTCACTAGGATCCGGGACAGGGGCCTACGAGCAGTACTTC.

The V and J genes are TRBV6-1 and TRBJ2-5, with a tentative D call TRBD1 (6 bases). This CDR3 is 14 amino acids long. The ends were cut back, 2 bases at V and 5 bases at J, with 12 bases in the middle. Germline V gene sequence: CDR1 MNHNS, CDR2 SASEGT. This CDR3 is CASSESGVWETQYF. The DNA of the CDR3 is TGTGCCAGCAGTGAATCAGGGGTTTGGGAGACCCAGTACTTC.

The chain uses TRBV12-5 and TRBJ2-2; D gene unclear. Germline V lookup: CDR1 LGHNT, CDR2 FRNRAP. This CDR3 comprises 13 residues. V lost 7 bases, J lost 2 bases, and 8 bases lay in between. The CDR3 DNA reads TGTGCTAGTGCCGCGCATAACACCGGGGAGCTGTTTTTT. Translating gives CASAAHNTGELFF.

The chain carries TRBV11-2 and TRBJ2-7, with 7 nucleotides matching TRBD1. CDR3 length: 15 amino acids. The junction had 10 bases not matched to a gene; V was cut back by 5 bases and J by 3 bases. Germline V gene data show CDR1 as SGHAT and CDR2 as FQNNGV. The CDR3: CASSPAGAGGYEQYF. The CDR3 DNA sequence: TGTGCCAGCAGCCCGGCCGGGGCAGGGGGCTACGAGCAGTACTTC.

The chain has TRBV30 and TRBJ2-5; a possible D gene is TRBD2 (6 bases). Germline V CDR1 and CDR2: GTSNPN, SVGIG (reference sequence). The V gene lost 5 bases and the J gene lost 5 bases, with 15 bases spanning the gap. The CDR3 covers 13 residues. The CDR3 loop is CAWAGREGETQYF. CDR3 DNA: TGTGCCTGGGCGGGGCGAGAGGGTGAGACCCAGTACTTC.

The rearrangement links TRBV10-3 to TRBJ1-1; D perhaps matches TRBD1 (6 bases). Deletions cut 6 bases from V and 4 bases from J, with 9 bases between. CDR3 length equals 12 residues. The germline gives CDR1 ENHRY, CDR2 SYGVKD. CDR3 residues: CAISPGVTEAFF. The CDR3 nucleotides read TGTGCCATCAGCCCAGGGGTCACTGAAGCTTTCTTT.